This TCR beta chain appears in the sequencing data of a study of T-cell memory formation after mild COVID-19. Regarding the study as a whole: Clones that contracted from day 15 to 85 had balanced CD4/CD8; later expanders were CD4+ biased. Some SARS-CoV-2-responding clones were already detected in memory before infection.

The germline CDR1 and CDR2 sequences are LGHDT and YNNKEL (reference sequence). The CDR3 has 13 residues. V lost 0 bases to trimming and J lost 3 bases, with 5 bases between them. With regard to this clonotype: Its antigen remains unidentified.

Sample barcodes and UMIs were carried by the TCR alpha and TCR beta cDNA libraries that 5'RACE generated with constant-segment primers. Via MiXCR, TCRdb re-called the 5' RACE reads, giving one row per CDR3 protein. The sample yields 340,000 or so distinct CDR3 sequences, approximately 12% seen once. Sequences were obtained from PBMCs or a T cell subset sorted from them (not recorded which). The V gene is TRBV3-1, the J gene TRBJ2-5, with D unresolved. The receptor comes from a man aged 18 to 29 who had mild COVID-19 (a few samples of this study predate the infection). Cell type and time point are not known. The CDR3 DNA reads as TGTGCCAGCAGCCAAGATTGGAAAGAGACCCAGTACTTC. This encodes CASSQDWKETQYF.